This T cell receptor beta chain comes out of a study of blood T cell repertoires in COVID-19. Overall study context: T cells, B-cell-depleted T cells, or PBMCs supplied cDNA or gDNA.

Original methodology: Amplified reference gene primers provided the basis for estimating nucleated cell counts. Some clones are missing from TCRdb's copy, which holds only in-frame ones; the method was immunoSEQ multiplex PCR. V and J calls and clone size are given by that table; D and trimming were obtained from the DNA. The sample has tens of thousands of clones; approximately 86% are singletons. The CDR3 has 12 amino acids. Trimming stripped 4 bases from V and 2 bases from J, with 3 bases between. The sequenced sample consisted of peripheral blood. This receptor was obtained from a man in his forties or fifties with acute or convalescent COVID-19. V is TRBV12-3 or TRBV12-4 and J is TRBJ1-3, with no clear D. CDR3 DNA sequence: TGTGCCAGCAGTTCTACTGGAAACACCATATATTTT. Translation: CASSSTGNTIYF.